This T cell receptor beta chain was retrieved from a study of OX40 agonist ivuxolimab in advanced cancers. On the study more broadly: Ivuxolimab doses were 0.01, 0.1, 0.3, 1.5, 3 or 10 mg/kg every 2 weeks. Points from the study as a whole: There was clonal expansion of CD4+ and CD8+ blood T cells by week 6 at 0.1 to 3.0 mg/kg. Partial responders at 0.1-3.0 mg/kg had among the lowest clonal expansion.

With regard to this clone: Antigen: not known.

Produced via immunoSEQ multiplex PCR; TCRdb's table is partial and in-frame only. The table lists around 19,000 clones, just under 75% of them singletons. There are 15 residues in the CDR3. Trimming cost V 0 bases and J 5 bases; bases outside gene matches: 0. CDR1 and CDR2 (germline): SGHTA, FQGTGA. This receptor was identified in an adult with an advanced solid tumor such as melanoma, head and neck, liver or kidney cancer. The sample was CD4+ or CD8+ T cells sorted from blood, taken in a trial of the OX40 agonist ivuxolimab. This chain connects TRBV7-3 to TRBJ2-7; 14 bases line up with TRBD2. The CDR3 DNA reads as TGTGCCAGCAGCTTAACGGGACTAGCGGGAGACGAGCAGTACTTC. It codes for CASSLTGLAGDEQYF.